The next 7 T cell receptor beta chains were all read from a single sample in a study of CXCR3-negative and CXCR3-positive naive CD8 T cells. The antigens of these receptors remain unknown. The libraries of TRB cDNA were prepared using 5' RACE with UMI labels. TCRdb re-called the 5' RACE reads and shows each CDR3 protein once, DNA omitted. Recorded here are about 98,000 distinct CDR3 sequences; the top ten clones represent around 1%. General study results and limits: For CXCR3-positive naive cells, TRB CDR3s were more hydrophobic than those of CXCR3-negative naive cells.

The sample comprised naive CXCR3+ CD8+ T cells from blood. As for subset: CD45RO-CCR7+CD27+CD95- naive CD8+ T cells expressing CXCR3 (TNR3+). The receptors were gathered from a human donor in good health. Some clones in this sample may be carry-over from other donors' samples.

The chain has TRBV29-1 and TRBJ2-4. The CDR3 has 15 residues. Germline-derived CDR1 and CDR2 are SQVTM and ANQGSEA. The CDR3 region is CSVEDLWGKENIQYF.

CDR3 sequence reads: CAISLGLAGEGGTGELFF. The V and J genes are TRBV10-3 and TRBJ2-2; without DNA, the TCRdb call of TRBD2 cannot be checked. The germline gives CDR1 ENHRY, CDR2 SYGVKD. This CDR3 contains 18 residues.

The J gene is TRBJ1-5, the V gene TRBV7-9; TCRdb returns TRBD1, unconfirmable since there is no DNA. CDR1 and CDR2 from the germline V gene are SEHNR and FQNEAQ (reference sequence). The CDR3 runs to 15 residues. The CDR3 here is CASSPPGARGQPQHF.

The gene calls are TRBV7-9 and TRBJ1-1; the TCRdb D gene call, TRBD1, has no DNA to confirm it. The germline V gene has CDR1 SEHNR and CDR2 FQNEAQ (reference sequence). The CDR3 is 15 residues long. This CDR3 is CASNLPSGRDTEAFF.

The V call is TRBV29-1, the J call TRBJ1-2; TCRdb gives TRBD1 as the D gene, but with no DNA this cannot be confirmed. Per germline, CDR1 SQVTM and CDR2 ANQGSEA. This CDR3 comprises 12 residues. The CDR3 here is CSVVDPPEGYTF. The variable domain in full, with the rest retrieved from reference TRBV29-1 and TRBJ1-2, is SAVISQKPSRDICQRGTSLTIQCQVDSQVTMMFWYRQQPGQSLTLIATANQGSEATYESGFVIDKFPISRPNLTFSTLTVSNMSPEDSSIYLCSVVDPPEGYTFGSGTRLTVV.

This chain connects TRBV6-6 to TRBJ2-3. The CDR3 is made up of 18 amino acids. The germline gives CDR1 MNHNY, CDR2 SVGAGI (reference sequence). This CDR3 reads CASSSDPSILASTDTQYF.

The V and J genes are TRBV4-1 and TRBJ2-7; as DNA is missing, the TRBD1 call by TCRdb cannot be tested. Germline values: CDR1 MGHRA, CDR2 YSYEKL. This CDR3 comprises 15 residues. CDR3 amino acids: CASSQDPLGANEQYF.